A selection of T cell receptor beta chains follows, all from one sample in a study of control samples from healthy donors and cancer patients. Method: immunoSEQ multiplex PCR; TCRdb's copy keeps in-frame clones and lacks some. This sample has roughly 55,000 clones, with approximately 95% found just once. Input material: blood. The receptors come from a woman younger than 35 in good health. CDR3s include the opening cysteine and the closing phenylalanine or tryptophan. The D gene is left open where the match is weak.

>.|TRBV6-6|TRBJ1-2
CASSYREQGRNYGYTF
TGTGCCAGCAGTTACCGGGAACAGGGTCGCAACTATGGCTACACCTTC
>.|TRBV7-9|TRBJ1-2
CASSPLLGGYTF
TGTGCCAGCAGCCCCCTACTGGGGGGCTACACCTTC
>.|TRBV28|TRBJ1-1
CASGRGTEAFF
TGTGCCAGCGGGAGAGGAACTGAAGCTTTCTTT
>TRBD2|TRBV7-2|TRBJ2-7
CASSSLLAGARSYEQYF
TGTGCCAGCAGCTCCCTACTAGCGGGGGCCCGCTCCTACGAGCAGTACTTC
>.|TRBV12-5|TRBJ2-7
CASGWNRGPGEGSEQYF
TGTGCTAGTGGTTGGAACCGTGGGCCAGGGGAAGGGTCCGAGCAGTACTTC
>TRBD1|TRBV6-2/TRBV6-3|TRBJ1-1
CASSWDRVNTEAFF
TGTGCCAGCAGTTGGGACAGGGTGAACACTGAAGCTTTCTTT
>TRBD1|TRBV19|TRBJ1-2
CASSLGQGTAGYTF
TGTGCCAGTAGTCTTGGACAGGGAACGGCTGGCTACACCTTC
>.|TRBV25-1|TRBJ1-1
CASIRGASTEAFF
TGTGCCAGCATCCGCGGAGCGAGCACTGAAGCTTTCTTT
>TRBD1|TRBV27|TRBJ1-2
CASSSGGRGYTF
TGTGCCAGCAGTTCAGGGGGTCGGGGCTACACCTTC
>.|TRBV15|TRBJ2-7
CATSLEGAPSYEQYF
TGTGCCACTAGCCTAGAGGGAGCCCCCTCCTACGAGCAGTACTTC
>.|TRBV15|TRBJ1-5
CATSSSPGAQPQHF
TGTGCCACCAGCAGTTCCCCGGGGGCCCAGCCCCAGCATTTT
>.|TRBV10-3|TRBJ1-1
CAISSPMNTEAFF
TGTGCCATCAGTTCTCCCATGAACACTGAAGCTTTCTTT
>.|TRBV4-3|TRBJ2-2
CASSQDVRGADTGELFF
TGCGCCAGCAGCCAAGACGTTCGGGGGGCTGACACCGGGGAGCTGTTTTTT
>TRBD1|TRBV7-9|TRBJ1-6
CASSRQGNENSPLHF
TGTGCCAGCAGCCGACAGGGAAACGAGAATTCACCCCTCCACTTT
>.|TRBV6-5|TRBJ2-7
CASIGNYEQYF
TGTGCCAGCATCGGGAACTACGAGCAGTACTTC
>.|TRBV12-3/TRBV12-4|TRBJ1-1
CASSLKVEAFF
TGTGCCAGCAGTTTGAAGGTTGAAGCTTTCTTT
>TRBD2|TRBV18|TRBJ2-1
CASSRSGGRYNEQFF
TGTGCCAGCTCACGCTCGGGGGGACGGTACAATGAGCAGTTCTTC